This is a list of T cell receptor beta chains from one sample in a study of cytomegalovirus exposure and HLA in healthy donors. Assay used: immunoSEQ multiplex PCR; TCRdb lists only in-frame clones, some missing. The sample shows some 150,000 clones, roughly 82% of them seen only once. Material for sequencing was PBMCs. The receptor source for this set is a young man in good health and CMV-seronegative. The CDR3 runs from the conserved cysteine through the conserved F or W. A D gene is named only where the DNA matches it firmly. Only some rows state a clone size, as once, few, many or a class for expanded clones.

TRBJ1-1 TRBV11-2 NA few TGTGCCAGCAGCTTTGGGGGCAAGAACACTGAAGCTTTCTTT CASSFGGKNTEAFF
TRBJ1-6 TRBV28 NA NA TGTGCCAGCAGCCAACAGTTCTATAATTCACCCCTCCACTTT CASSQQFYNSPLHF
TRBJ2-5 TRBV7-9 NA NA TGTGCCAGCAGGGTCTCAGGGGTAGGAGAGACCCAGTACTTC CASRVSGVGETQYF
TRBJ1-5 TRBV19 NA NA TGTGCCAGTAGTATAGCGGATCAGCCCCAGCATTTT CASSIADQPQHF
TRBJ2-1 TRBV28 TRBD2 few TGTGCCAGCAGTCCCCTAGGACTAGCGGGAGGTTTTCAGTTCTTC CASSPLGLAGGFQFF
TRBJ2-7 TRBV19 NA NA TGTGCCAGTAGTATAGGGGCCAGCAGTCCCTACGAGCAGTACTTC CASSIGASSPYEQYF
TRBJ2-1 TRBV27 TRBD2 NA TGTGCCAGCAGTTTTAGCGGGAGTCTCCGTGAGCAGTTCTTC CASSFSGSLREQFF
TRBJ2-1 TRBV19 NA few TGTGCCAGTAGTATATCCCACGGCGGGGACAATGAGCAGTTCTTC CASSISHGGDNEQFF
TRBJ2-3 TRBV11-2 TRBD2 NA TGTGCCAGCAGCTACGGGACTAGCGGGAGCTGGACTAGCACAGATACGCAGTATTTT CASSYGTSGSWTSTDTQYF
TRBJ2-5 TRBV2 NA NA TGTGCCAGCATATCTAACAGTCAAGAGACCCAGTACTTC CASISNSQETQYF
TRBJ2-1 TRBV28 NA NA TGTGCCAGCAGTTTAACGGTTACCCCGAGATCCTCCTACAATGAGCAGTTCTTC CASSLTVTPRSSYNEQFF
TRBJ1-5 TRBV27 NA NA TGTGCCAGCAGACCGACCGGGTTAATCTTTAGCAATCAGCCCCAGCATTTT CASRPTGLIFSNQPQHF
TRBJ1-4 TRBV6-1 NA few TGTGCCAGCAGTGAAATCCGCGGACAGACGAATGAAAAACTGTTTTTT CASSEIRGQTNEKLFF
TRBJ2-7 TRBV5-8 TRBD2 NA TGTGCCAGCAGCTTACCCGGGACTAAGACTTACGAGCAGTACTTC CASSLPGTKTYEQYF
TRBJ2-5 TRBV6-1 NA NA TGTGCCAGCAGTGAAGGGTTCGGAGAGACCCAGTACTTC CASSEGFGETQYF
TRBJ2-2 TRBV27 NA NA TGTGCCAGCAGTACCTACAGGGCGGGCGGGGAGCTGTTTTTT CASSTYRAGGELFF
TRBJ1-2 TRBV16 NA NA TGTGCCAGCAGCCAATGGGGCCGGAACTATGGCTACACCTTC CASSQWGRNYGYTF
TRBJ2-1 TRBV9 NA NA TGTGCCAGCAGCGTAGGCGGGGGCCGAGGGGAAGGTGAGCAGTTCTTC CASSVGGGRGEGEQFF
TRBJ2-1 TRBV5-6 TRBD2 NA TGTGCCAGCAGCTTGTCAACTAGCGTTGAGCAGTTCTTC CASSLSTSVEQFF
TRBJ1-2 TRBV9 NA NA TGTGCCAGCAGCGCATCTTTTGCAGGGGCCCCCGGGGGCTACACCTTC CASSASFAGAPGGYTF
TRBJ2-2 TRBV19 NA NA TGTGCCAGTAGCTCCCCGGGGGACACCGGGGAGCTGTTTTTT CASSSPGDTGELFF
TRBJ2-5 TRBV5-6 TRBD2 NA TGTGCCAGCAGCTCAGCACCCACTAGCGGCCAAGAGACCCAGTACTTC CASSSAPTSGQETQYF
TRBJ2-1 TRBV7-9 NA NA TGTGCCAGCAGCACCTACTTGGGCTATGAGCAGTTCTTC CASSTYLGYEQFF
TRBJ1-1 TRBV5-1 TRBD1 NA TGCGCCAGCAGCTTGGCAGGGGGTCTTGAAGCTTTCTTT CASSLAGGLEAFF
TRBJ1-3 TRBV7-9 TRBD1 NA TGTGCCAGCAGCCCTGGGACAGGCCTTGGAAACACCATATATTTT CASSPGTGLGNTIYF
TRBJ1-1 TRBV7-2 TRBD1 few TGTGCCAGCAGCTTCCCCGGGACAGGGGGCACTGAAGCTTTCTTT CASSFPGTGGTEAFF
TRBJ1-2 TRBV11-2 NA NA TGTGCCAGCAGCTTCGGCTATGGCTACACCTTC CASSFGYGYTF
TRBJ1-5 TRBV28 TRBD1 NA TGTGCCAGCAGTTTATTAGGCAGGGGGGTGGGTCAGCCCCAGCATTTT CASSLLGRGVGQPQHF
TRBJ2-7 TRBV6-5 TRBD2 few TGTGCCAGCAGCATCCTCGGGGGGGAGCAGTACTTC CASSILGGEQYF
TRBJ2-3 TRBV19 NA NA TGTGCCAGTAGTAGGCCAAGTAGCACAGATACGCAGTATTTT CASSRPSSTDTQYF
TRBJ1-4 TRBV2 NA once TGTGCCAGCAGTGAGTCAGGGCTAGGTGAAAAACTGTTTTTT CASSESGLGEKLFF
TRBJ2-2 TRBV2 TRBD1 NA TGTGCCAGCAGTGACAGGGGGCGAGGGAGCACCGGGGAGCTGTTTTTT CASSDRGRGSTGELFF
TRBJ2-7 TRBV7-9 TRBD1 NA TGTTCCAGCAGCTTAGGGACAGGTTACGAGCAGTACTTC CSSSLGTGYEQYF
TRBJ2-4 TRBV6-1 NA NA TGTGCCAGCAGTGAAGGGCTGGATCCTATATCCAAAAACAGTCAGTACTTC CASSEGLDPISKNSQYF
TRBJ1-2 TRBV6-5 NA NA TGTGCCAGCAGTTACGGTAGTGGCTATGGCTACACCTTC CASSYGSGYGYTF
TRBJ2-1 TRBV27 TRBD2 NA TGTGCCAGCAGTTTGCCTTCCGGGACTAGCGGGAGATTAGGTGAGCAGTTCTTC CASSLPSGTSGRLGEQFF
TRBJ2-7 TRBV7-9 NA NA TGTGCCAGCCTGGGCGGGGTGGTGTACGAGCAGTACTTC CASLGGVVYEQYF
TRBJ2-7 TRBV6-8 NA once TGTGCCAGCAGTTACTCGCTCGGGGATGCCCCATACGAGCAGTACTTC CASSYSLGDAPYEQYF
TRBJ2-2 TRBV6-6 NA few TGTGCCAGCAGTTACTCGAGGGCCGCGAACACCGGGGAGCTGTTTTTT CASSYSRAANTGELFF
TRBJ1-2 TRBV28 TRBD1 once TGTGCCAGCAGTTTATGGGGGATGGACAGGGGAAGGAACTATGGCTACACCTTC CASSLWGMDRGRNYGYTF
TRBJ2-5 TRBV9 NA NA TGTGCCAGCAGCGCATGGCCACTAGCAGCTCAAGAGACCCAGTACTTC CASSAWPLAAQETQYF
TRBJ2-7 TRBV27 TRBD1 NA TGTGCCAGCAGTTCATTTCGACAGGGGGCAGGGTACGAGCAGTACTTC CASSSFRQGAGYEQYF
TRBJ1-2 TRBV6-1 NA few TGTGCCAGCAGTGAAGCCCGGGGGGGTAACTATGGCTACACCTTC CASSEARGGNYGYTF
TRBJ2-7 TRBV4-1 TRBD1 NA TGCGCCAGCAGCCAAGGCCCGGGACAGGGAGACGAGCAGTACTTC CASSQGPGQGDEQYF
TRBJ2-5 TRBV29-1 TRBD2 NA TGCAGCGTTGTGTTCCTAGCGGTTAACGTCCAAGAGACCCAGTACTTC CSVVFLAVNVQETQYF
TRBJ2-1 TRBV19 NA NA TGTGCCAGTAGTATAGGTCCGACTAGAAATCACAATGAGCAGTTCTTC CASSIGPTRNHNEQFF
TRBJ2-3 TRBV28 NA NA TGTGCCAGCAGTTCCGGAGGGAGCACAGATACGCAGTATTTT CASSSGGSTDTQYF
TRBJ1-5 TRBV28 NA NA TGTGCCAGCAGGTCGCCTTTCGCGGCCCAGCATTTT CASRSPFAAQHF
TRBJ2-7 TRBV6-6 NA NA TGTGCCAGCAGTTACATCATACGGGGCGAGCAGTACTTC CASSYIIRGEQYF
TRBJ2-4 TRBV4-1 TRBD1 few TGCGCCAGCAGCCAAGAGGGACAGGGCACGCAAAACAGTCAGTACTTC CASSQEGQGTQNSQYF
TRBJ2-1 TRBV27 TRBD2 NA TGTGCCAGCAGTTTATCGCGCAGGACTAGCGGGAGAAATGAGCAGTTCTTC CASSLSRRTSGRNEQFF
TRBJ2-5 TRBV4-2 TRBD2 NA TGTGCCAGCAGCCACGGTACTAGCGGGGGGGAAGAGACCCAGTACTTC CASSHGTSGGEETQYF